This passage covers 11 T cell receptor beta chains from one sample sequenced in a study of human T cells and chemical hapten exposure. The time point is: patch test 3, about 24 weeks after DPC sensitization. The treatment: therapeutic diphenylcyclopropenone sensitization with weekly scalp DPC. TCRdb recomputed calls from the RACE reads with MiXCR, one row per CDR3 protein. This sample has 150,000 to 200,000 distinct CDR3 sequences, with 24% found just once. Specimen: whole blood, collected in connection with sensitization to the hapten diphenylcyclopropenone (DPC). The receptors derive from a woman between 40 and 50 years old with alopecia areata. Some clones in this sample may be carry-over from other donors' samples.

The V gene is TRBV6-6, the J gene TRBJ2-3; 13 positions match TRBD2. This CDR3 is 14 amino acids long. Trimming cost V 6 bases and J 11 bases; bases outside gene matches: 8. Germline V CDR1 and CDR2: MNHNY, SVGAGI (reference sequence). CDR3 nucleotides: TGTGCCAGCAGACCAGGGACTAGCGGGAAGGTGCAGTATTTT. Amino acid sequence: CASRPGTSGKVQYF.

CDR3: CSARDGRLAIHEQFF. For the CDR3, the DNA is TGCAGTGCTAGAGATGGGAGACTAGCGATACATGAGCAGTTCTTC. V gene TRBV20-1 combines with J gene TRBJ2-1; 8 bases are a match to TRBD2. The V and J ends lost 0 bases and 8 bases, in that order; junction bases with no gene match: 9. Germline CDR1 reads DFQATT; CDR2 reads SNEGSKA (reference sequence). The CDR3 is 15 residues long.

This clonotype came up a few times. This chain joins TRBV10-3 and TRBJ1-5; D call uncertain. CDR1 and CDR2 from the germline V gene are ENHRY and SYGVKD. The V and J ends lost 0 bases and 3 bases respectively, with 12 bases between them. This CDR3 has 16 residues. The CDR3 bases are TGTGCCATCAGTGAGTCCGGGAGACAACTCAATCAGCCCCAGCATTTT. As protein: CAISESGRQLNQPQHF.

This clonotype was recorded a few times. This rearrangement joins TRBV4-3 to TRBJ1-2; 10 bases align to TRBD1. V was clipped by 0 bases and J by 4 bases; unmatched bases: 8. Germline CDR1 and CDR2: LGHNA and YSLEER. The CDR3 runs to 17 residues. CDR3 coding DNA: TGCGCCAGCAGCCAAGATTGGAATGGACAGGGGGGCTATGGCTACACCTTC. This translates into CASSQDWNGQGGYGYTF.

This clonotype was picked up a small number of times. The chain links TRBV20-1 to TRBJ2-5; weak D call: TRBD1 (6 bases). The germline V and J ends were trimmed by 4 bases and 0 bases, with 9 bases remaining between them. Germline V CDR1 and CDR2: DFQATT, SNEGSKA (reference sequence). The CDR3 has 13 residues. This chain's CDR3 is CSATGQYQETQYF. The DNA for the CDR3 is TGCAGTGCTACCGGACAGTACCAAGAGACCCAGTACTTC.

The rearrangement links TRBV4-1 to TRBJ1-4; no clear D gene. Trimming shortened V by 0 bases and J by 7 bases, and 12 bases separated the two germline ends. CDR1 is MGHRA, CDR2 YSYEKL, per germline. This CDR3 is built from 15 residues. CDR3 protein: CASSQEPIRPEKLFF. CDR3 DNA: TGCGCCAGCAGCCAAGAACCGATTCGGCCTGAAAAACTGTTTTTT.

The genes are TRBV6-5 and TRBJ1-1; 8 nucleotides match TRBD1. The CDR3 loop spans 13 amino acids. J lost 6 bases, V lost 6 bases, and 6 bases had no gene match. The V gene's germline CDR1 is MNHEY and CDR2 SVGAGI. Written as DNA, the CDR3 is TGTGCCAGCAGGGAGACAGGGGCTCCTGAAGCTTTCTTT. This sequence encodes CASRETGAPEAFF.

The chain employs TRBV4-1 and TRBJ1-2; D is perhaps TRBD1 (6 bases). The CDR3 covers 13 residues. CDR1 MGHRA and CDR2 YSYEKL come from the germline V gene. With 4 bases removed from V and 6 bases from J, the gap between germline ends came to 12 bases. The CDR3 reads CASSRTQGDGYTF. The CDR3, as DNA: TGCGCCAGCAGCCGAACACAGGGAGATGGCTACACCTTC.

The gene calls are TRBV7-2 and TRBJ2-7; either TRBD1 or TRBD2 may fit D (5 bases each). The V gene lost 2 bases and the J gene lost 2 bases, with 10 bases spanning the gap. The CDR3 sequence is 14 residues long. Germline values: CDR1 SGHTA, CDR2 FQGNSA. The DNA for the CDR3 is TGTGCCAGCAGCTTAATGAGGGGCCCCTACGAGCAGTACTTC. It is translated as CASSLMRGPYEQYF. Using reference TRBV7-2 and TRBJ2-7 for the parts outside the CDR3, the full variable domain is GAGVSQSPSNKVTEKGKDVELRCDPISGHTALYWYRQSLGQGLEFLIYFQGNSAPDKSGLPSDRFSAERTGGSVSTLTIQRTQQEDSAVYLCASSLMRGPYEQYFGPGTRLTVT.

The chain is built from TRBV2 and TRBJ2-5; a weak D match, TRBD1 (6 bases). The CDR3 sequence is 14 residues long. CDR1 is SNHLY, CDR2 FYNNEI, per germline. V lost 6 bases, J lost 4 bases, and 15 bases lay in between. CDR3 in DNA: TGTGCCAGCAGGTATCAGGGGAGCGGAGAGACCCAGTACTTC. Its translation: CASRYQGSGETQYF.

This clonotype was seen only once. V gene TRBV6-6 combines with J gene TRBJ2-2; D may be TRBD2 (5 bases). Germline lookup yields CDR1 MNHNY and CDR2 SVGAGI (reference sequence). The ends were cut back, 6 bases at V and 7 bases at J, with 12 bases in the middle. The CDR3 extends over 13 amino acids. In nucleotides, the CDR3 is TGTGCCAGCAGACGCCCCGGGGTCGGGGAGCTGTTTTTT. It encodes CASRRPGVGELFF.